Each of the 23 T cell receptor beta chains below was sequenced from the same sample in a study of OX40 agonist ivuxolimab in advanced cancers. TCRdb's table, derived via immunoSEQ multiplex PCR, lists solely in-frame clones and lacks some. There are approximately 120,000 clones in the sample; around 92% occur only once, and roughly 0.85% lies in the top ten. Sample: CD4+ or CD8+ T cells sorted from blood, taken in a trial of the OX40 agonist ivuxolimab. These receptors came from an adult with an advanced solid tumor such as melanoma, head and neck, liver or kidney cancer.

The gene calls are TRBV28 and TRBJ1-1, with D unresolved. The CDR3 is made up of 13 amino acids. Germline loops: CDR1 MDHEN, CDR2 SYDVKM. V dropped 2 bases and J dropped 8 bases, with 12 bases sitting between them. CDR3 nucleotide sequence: TGTGCCAGCAGTTTAGGGCAGATATACGAAGCTTTCTTT. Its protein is CASSLGQIYEAFF.

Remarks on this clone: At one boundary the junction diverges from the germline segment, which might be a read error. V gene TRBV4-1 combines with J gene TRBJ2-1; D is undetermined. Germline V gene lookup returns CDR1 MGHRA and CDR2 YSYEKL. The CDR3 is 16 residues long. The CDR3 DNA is TGTGCCAGCAGCCAAGACACAGCGTCTCAGTACAATGAGCAGTTCTTC. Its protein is CASSQDTASQYNEQFF.

The CDR3 loop reads CATVKRGGQKDTQYF. In DNA, the CDR3 is TGTGCCACCGTAAAGCGGGGAGGGCAAAAAGATACGCAGTATTTT. The J gene is TRBJ2-3, the V gene TRBV28, with 7 bases identical to TRBD2. Germline CDR1 reads MDHEN; CDR2 reads SYDVKM. CDR3 length: 15 amino acids. V gave up 10 bases and J gave up 5 bases; unmatched junction bases: 15.

Here the CDR3 DNA reads TGTGCCAGCAGCCTTAGCGGGAGCTCTTACAATGAGCAGTTCTTC. Amino acid sequence: CASSLSGSSYNEQFF. The chain employs TRBV7-9 and TRBJ2-1, with TRBD2 identical over 9 bases. Germline-derived CDR1 and CDR2 are SEHNR and FQNEAQ (reference sequence). V trimming: 5 bases; J trimming: 4 bases; junction bases outside the gene matches: 6. This CDR3 region has 15 residues.

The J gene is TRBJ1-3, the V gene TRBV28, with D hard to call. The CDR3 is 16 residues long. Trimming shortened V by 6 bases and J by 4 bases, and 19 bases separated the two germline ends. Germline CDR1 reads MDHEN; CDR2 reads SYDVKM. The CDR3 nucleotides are TGTGCCAGCAGCCCACTGACAACCCCGCCAGGAAACACCATATATTTT. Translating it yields CASSPLTTPPGNTIYF.

This chain's CDR3 is CASSRGTSKTYEQYF. As DNA, the CDR3 is TGTGCCAGCAGCCGGGGGACATCTAAAACCTACGAGCAGTACTTC. V usage is TRBV7-2 and J usage is TRBJ2-7; TRBD1 or TRBD2 may be the D gene (6 bases each). The CDR3 is 15 amino acids. Germline CDR1 and CDR2: SGHTA and FQGNSA. V was clipped by 5 bases and J by 2 bases, with 16 bases between them.

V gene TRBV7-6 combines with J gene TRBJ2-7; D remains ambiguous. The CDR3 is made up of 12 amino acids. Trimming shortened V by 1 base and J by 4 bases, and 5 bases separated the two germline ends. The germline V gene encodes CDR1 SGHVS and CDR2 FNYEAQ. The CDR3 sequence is CASSLVAYEQYF. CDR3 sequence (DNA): TGTGCCAGCAGCTTAGTCGCGTACGAGCAGTACTTC.

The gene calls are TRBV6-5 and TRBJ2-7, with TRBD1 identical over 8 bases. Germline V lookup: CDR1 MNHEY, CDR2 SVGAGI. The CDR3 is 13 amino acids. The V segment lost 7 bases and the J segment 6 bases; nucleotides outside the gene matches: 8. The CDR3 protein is CASIGTGGSEQYF. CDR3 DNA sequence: TGTGCCAGCATAGGCACAGGGGGAAGCGAGCAGTACTTC.

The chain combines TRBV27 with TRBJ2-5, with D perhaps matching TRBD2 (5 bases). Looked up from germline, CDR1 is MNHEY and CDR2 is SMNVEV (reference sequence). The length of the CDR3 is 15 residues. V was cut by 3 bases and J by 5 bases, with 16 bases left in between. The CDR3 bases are TGTGCCAGCAGTTTCCTCGGAGGAGCGCGGGAGACCCAGTACTTC. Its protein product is CASSFLGGARETQYF.

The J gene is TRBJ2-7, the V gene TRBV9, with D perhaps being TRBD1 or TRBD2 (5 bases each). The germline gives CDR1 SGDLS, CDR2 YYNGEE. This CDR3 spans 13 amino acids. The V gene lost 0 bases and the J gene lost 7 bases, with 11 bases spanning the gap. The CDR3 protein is CASSVDGGGEQYF. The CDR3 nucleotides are TGTGCCAGCAGCGTAGATGGGGGTGGTGAGCAGTACTTC.

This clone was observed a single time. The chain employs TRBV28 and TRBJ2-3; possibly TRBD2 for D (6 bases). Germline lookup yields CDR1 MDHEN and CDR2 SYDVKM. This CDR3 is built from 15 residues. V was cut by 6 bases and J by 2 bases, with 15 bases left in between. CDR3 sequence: CASSPRRGYTDTQYF. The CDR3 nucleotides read TGTGCCAGCAGCCCCCGGCGGGGTTACACAGATACGCAGTATTTT. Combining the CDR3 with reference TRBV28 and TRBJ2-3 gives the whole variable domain DVKVTQSSRYLVKRTGEKVFLECVQDMDHENMFWYRQDPGLGLRLIYFSYDVKMKEKGDIPEGYSVSREKKERFSLILESASTNQTSMYLCASSPRRGYTDTQYFGPGTRLTVL.

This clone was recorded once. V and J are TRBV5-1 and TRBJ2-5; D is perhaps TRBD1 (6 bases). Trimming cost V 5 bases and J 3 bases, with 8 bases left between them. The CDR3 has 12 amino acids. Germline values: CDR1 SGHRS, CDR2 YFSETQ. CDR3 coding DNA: TGCGCCAGCAGTTACAGGGAAGAGACCCAGTACTTC. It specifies CASSYREETQYF.

The CDR3 nucleotides are TGCGCCAGCAGTCAATCCAACGGCAGGGCTGCTAATGAAAAACTGTTTTTT. This sequence encodes CASSQSNGRAANEKLFF. The V gene is TRBV23-1, the J gene TRBJ1-4; perhaps TRBD1 as D (5 bases). TRBV23-1 is an ORF, and what it does is uncertain. Trimming removed 0 bases at V and 3 bases at J, with 14 bases between. The CDR3 runs to 17 residues.

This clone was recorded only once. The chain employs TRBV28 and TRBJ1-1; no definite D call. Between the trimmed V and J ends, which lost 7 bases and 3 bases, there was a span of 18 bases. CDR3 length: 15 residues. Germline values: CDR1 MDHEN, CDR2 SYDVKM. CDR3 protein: CASTPGGETDTEAFF. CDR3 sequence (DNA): TGTGCCAGCACCCCTGGCGGAGAGACGGACACTGAAGCTTTCTTT.

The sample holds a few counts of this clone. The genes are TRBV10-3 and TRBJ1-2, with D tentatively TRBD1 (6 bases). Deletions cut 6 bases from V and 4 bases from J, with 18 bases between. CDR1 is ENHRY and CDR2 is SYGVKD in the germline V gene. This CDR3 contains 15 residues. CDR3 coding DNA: TGTGCCATCAGCCCCCAAGGGGGGAGTGTCTATGGCTACACCTTC. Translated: CAISPQGGSVYGYTF.

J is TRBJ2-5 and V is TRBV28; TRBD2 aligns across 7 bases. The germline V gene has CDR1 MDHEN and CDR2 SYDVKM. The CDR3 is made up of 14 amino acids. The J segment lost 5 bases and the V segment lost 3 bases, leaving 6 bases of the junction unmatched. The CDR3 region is CASSFAAGRETQYF. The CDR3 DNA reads TGTGCCAGCAGTTTCGCAGCGGGACGGGAGACCCAGTACTTC.

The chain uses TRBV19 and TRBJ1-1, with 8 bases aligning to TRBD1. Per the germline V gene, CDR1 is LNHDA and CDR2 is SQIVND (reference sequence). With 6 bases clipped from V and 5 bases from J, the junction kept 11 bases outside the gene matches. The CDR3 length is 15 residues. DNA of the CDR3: TGTGCCAGTAGGCTCGGGACAGGAGCAGGGACTGAAGCTTTCTTT. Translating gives CASRLGTGAGTEAFF.

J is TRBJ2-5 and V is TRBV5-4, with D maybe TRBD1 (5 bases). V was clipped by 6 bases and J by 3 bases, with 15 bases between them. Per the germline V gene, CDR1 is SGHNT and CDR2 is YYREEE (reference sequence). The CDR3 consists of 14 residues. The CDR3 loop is CASTRRQGEETQYF. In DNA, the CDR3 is TGTGCCAGCACCAGACGACAAGGGGAAGAGACCCAGTACTTC.

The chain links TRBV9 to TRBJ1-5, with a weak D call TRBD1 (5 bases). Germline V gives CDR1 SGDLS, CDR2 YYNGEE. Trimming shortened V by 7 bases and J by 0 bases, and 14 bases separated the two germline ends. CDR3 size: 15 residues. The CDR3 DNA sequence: TGTGCCAGCGCCCTCGGGGGGGTTAGCAATCAGCCCCAGCATTTT. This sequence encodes CASALGGVSNQPQHF.

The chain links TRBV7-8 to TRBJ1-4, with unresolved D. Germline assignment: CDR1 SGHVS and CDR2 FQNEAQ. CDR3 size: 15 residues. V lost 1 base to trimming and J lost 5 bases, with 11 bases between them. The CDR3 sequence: CASSLEGGLNEKLFF. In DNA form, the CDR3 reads TGTGCCAGCAGCTTAGAGGGAGGGTTAAATGAAAAACTGTTTTTT.

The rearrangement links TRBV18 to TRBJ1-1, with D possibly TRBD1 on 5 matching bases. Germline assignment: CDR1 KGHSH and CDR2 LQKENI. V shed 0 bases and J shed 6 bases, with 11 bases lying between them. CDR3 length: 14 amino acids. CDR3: CASSPPSRQSEAFF. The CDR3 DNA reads TGTGCCAGCTCACCACCGTCGCGACAGTCTGAAGCTTTCTTT.

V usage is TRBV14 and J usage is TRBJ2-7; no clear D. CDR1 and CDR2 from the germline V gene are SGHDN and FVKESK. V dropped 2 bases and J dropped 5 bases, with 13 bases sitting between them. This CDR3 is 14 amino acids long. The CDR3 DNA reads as TGTGCCAGCAGCCAATCAGATCCGTGGGACGAGCAGTACTTC. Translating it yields CASSQSDPWDEQYF.

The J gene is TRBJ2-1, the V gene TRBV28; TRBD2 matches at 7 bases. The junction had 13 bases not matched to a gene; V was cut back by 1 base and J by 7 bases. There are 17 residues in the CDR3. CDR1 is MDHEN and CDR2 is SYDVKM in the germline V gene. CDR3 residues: CASSLYPLAGVMNEQFF. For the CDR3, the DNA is TGTGCCAGCAGTTTATACCCTCTGGCGGGAGTAATGAATGAGCAGTTCTTC.